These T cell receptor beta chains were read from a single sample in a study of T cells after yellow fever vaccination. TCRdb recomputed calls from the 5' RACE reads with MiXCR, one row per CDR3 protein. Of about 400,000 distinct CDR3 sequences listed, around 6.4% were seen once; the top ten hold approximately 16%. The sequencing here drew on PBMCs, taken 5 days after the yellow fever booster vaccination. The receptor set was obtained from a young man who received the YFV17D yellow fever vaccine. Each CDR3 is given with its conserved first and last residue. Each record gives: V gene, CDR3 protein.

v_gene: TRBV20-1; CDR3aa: CSARDFPTGRRETQYF
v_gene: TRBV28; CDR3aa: CASSNLGQGGETQYF
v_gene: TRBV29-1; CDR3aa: CSALTSPQGREQYF
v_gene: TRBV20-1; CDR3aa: CSAERDSNQPQHF
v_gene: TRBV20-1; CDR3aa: CSARDRTGHGYTF
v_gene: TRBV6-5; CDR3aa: CASSYSYRESYEQYF
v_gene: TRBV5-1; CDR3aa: CASSRQGDTQYF
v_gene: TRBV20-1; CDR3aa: CSANRDTWSYGYTF
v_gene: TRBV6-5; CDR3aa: CASSYSTGTGPYEQYF
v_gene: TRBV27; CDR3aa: CASSRTGAEQYF
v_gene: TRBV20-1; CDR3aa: CSAEIAGGPITDTQYF
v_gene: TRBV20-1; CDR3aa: CSAPSRGRGYNEQFF
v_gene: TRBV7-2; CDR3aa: CASSQISNYGYTF
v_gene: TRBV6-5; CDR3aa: CASSYSVGSDTQYF
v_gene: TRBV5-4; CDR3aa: CASSLVGGSNFEQFF
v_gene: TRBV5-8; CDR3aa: CAISPPASGRDTQYF